The 27 T cell receptor beta chains reported below all come from one sample, sequenced in a study of cytomegalovirus exposure and HLA in healthy donors. 60 Vbeta and 13 Jbeta primers were used in PCR. Data came from immunoSEQ multiplex PCR; TCRdb stores just in-frame clones and leaves some out. The table records about 120,000 clones, more than 65% of them present only once. Specimen: PBMCs. These receptors were collected from a human donor in good health.

This chain connects TRBV6-4 to TRBJ2-1, with TRBD2 matching 12 bases. V gave up 2 bases and J gave up 7 bases; unmatched junction bases: 6. Germline lookup yields CDR1 MRHNA and CDR2 SNTAGT. This CDR3 region has 16 residues. The CDR3: CASSDKTSGSSNEQFF. The CDR3 nucleotides are TGTGCCAGCAGTGACAAGACTAGCGGGAGTAGTAATGAGCAGTTCTTC.

V gene TRBV7-8 combines with J gene TRBJ1-4; D ambiguous. The CDR3 has 14 residues. Trimming cost V 4 bases and J 3 bases, with 9 bases left between them. Germline V gene data show CDR1 as SGHVS and CDR2 as FQNEAQ. The CDR3: CASSYSLPNEKLFF. The CDR3 DNA reads as TGTGCCAGCAGCTACAGTCTCCCTAATGAAAAACTGTTTTTT.

The chain links TRBV18 to TRBJ1-5, with D unclear. Deletions cut 5 bases from V and 5 bases from J, with 7 bases between. The CDR3 is made up of 12 amino acids. Germline V gene sequence: CDR1 KGHSH, CDR2 LQKENI. The CDR3 DNA reads as TGTGCCAGCTCATCCGGAGATCAGCCCCAGCATTTT. As protein: CASSSGDQPQHF. The full variable domain, rest sourced from reference TRBV18 and TRBJ1-5, is NAGVMQNPRHLVRRRGQEARLRCSPMKGHSHVYWYRQLPEEGLKFMVYLQKENIIDESGMPKERFSAEFPKEGPSILRIQQVVRGDSAAYFCASSSGDQPQHFGDGTRLSIL.

DNA for the CDR3: TGCGCCAGCAGCAGAAACGTCCTGGGGCGGAACAATCAGCCCCAGCATTTT. It yields the protein CASSRNVLGRNNQPQHF. The chain has TRBV5-1 and TRBJ1-5; D is possibly TRBD1 (5 bases). This CDR3 contains 17 residues. Per germline, CDR1 SGHRS and CDR2 YFSETQ. Trimming took off 4 bases at V and 3 bases at J, with 20 bases between the two ends. Looking up the rest from reference TRBV5-1 and TRBJ1-5 gives the full variable domain: KAGVTQTPRYLIKTRGQQVTLSCSPISGHRSVSWYQQTPGQGLQFLFEYFSETQRNKGNFPGRFSGRQFSNSRSEMNVSTLELGDSALYLCASSRNVLGRNNQPQHFGDGTRLSIL.

This clone was picked up many times. The CDR3 DNA reads as TGTGCCAGCAGTTCACGGGAGGCCGGGGAGCTGTTTTTT. Translated, it gives CASSSREAGELFF. The chain links TRBV6-6 to TRBJ2-2; the match to TRBD2 covers 7 bases. CDR3 length: 13 residues. Germline values: CDR1 MNHNY, CDR2 SVGAGI (reference sequence). V trimming: 4 bases; J trimming: 6 bases; junction bases outside the gene matches: 2.

The rearrangement links TRBV6-5 to TRBJ1-3, with a possible D match to TRBD1 (5 bases). Germline V CDR1 and CDR2: MNHEY, SVGAGI. CDR3 length: 15 residues. Trimming removed 2 bases at V and 0 bases at J, with 8 bases between. CDR3 DNA sequence: TGTGCCAGCAGTTACACAGGTAGCTCTGGAAACACCATATATTTT. It encodes CASSYTGSSGNTIYF.

The genes are TRBV28 and TRBJ1-1; 7 positions agree with TRBD1. This CDR3 comprises 13 residues. Trimming removed 6 bases from V and 8 bases from J; junction bases left unmatched: 9. Germline CDR1 is MDHEN and CDR2 is SYDVKM. CDR3 sequence reads: CASRLTGEPEAFF. The CDR3 bases are TGTGCCAGCAGGCTTACAGGGGAGCCCGAAGCTTTCTTT.

The gene calls are TRBV19 and TRBJ1-2, with 10 positions matching TRBD1. CDR1 and CDR2 from the germline V gene are LNHDA and SQIVND (reference sequence). This CDR3 is 13 amino acids long. V lost 3 bases and J lost 7; bases outside the gene matches: 2. The CDR3 reads CASSIGTGVGYTF. The CDR3 DNA reads TGTGCCAGTAGTATCGGGACAGGGGTTGGCTACACCTTC. Together with reference TRBV19 and TRBJ1-2, the CDR3 gives the full variable domain: DGGITQSPKYLFRKEGQNVTLSCEQNLNHDAMYWYRQDPGQGLRLIYYSQIVNDFQKGDIAEGYSVSREKKESFPLTVTSAQKNPTAFYLCASSIGTGVGYTFGSGTRLTVV.

J is TRBJ1-1 and V is TRBV11-3; 7 nucleotides match TRBD1. Germline loops: CDR1 SGHNT, CDR2 YENEEA. V lost 5 bases and J lost 1; bases outside the gene matches: 10. The CDR3 has 16 amino acids. Here the CDR3 reads CASSPPGGRGNTEAFF. The CDR3 nucleotides are TGTGCCAGCAGCCCGCCAGGGGGTCGGGGGAACACTGAAGCTTTCTTT.

The CDR3: CASGLVVGQGGSQPQHF. The CDR3 region has the DNA TGTGCTAGTGGTTTGGTAGTAGGGCAGGGAGGGAGTCAGCCCCAGCATTTT. The V call is TRBV12-5, the J call TRBJ1-5; maybe TRBD1 (5 bases). The V end lost 0 bases, the J end lost 6 bases, and 18 bases lay between the germline ends. The length of the CDR3 is 17 residues. Germline CDR1 is LGHNT and CDR2 is FRNRAP.

The chain recombines TRBV6-1 with TRBJ2-3; 12 bases are a match to TRBD2. There are 15 residues in the CDR3. Germline assignment: CDR1 MNHNS and CDR2 SASEGT. The J segment lost 1 base and the V segment lost 7 bases, leaving 3 bases of the junction unmatched. The CDR3 coding sequence is TGTGCCAGCAATCTAGCGGGAGGGGGCACAGATACGCAGTATTTT. Amino acids: CASNLAGGGTDTQYF.

In its sample, this clone was seen once. This sequence joins TRBV6-5 and TRBJ1-2; the match to TRBD1 covers 9 bases. Looked up from germline, CDR1 is MNHEY and CDR2 is SVGAGI. With 5 bases clipped from V and 4 bases from J, the junction kept 5 bases outside the gene matches. The CDR3 runs 14 residues. The CDR3 region is CASSAPTGGYGYTF. CDR3 nucleotides: TGTGCCAGCAGTGCACCGACAGGGGGCTATGGCTACACCTTC.

The CDR3 is CASSSLAGEGTDTQYF. DNA for the CDR3: TGCGCCAGCAGCTCACTAGCGGGGGAGGGCACAGATACGCAGTATTTT. The V and J genes are TRBV5-1 and TRBJ2-3, with TRBD2 identical over 11 bases. The length of the CDR3 is 16 residues. V shed 3 bases, J shed 1 base, and the junction held 4 bases outside the gene matches. The V gene's germline CDR1 is SGHRS and CDR2 YFSETQ.

Comments on this clone: Mismatch with germline at one junction end may stem from a read error. The CDR3 DNA follows: TGTTCCAGCAGCTTAGGCGGGGCAGGGCTTGGCTATGGCTACACCTTC. It translates to CSSSLGGAGLGYGYTF. The chain links TRBV7-9 to TRBJ1-2; D might be TRBD1 (5 bases). Looked up from germline, CDR1 is SEHNR and CDR2 is FQNEAQ (reference sequence). The CDR3 covers 16 residues.

The rearrangement links TRBV18 to TRBJ2-1; possibly TRBD1 for D (6 bases). The CDR3 is 15 amino acids. Germline CDR1 is KGHSH and CDR2 is LQKENI. Trimming stripped 4 bases from V and 7 bases from J, with 17 bases between. The CDR3 reads CASSLNTRGVNEQFF. The CDR3 nucleotides read TGTGCCAGCTCACTCAATACCAGGGGCGTAAATGAGCAGTTCTTC.

The chain links TRBV7-8 to TRBJ1-1; 7 bases map to TRBD1. The CDR3 has 13 amino acids. The germline gives CDR1 SGHVS, CDR2 FQNEAQ. V gave up 5 bases and J gave up 4 bases; unmatched junction bases: 4. CDR3 residues: CASSPNRGTEAFF. The CDR3 DNA sequence: TGTGCCAGCAGCCCTAACAGGGGCACTGAAGCTTTCTTT. The full variable domain, its missing parts supplied by reference TRBV7-8 and TRBJ1-1, is GAGVSQSPRYKVAKRGQDVALRCDPISGHVSLFWYQQALGQGPEFLTYFQNEAQLDKSGLPSDRFFAERPEGSVSTLKIQRTQQEDSAVYLCASSPNRGTEAFFGQGTRLTVV.

J is TRBJ1-6 and V is TRBV30, with 8 bases fitting TRBD1. From germline, CDR1 is GTSNPN and CDR2 SVGIG (reference sequence). V shed 2 bases, J shed 8 bases, and the junction held 8 bases outside the gene matches. CDR3 length: 15 amino acids. The CDR3: CAWSYRGSLDSPLHF. The CDR3 region has the DNA TGTGCCTGGAGTTACAGGGGGTCGTTAGATTCACCCCTCCACTTT.

The chain carries TRBV25-1 and TRBJ2-2; 8 bases line up with TRBD1. V gave up 3 bases and J gave up 3 bases; unmatched junction bases: 0. CDR3 size: 14 residues. Germline V gene data show CDR1 as MGHDK and CDR2 as SYGVNS. The CDR3 protein is CASSEDRDTGELFF. The CDR3 nucleotides are TGTGCCAGCAGTGAGGACAGGGACACCGGGGAGCTGTTTTTT.

The chain uses TRBV2 and TRBJ2-2; the match to TRBD2 covers 9 bases. CDR3 length: 13 residues. CDR1 is SNHLY and CDR2 is FYNNEI in the germline V gene. V trimming: 6 bases; J trimming: 6 bases; junction bases outside the gene matches: 2. The CDR3 is CASRWTSAGELFF. The CDR3 DNA is TGTGCCAGCAGGTGGACTAGCGCCGGGGAGCTGTTTTTT.

The gene calls are TRBV11-3 and TRBJ2-1; 12 nucleotides agree with TRBD2. The CDR3 runs 17 residues. CDR1 is SGHNT, CDR2 YENEEA, per germline. Losses at the gene ends were 6 bases for V and 0 bases for J; bases not matched to a gene: 6. CDR3 nucleotides: TGTGCCAGCAGAGGACTAGCGGGACGGAGCTCCTACAATGAGCAGTTCTTC. This gives the protein CASRGLAGRSSYNEQFF.

V and J are TRBV5-8 and TRBJ1-5; D is ambiguous. The V end lost 3 bases, the J end lost 5 bases, and 12 bases lay between the germline ends. The CDR3 runs to 14 residues. CDR1 and CDR2 (germline): SGHTS, YDEGEE. Written as DNA, the CDR3 is TGTGCCAGCAGCTACGGTAGAGAGTATCAGCCCCAGCATTTT. Its translation: CASSYGREYQPQHF.

The CDR3 here is CASGGRTVSSYEQYF. The CDR3 coding sequence is TGTGCCAGTGGGGGTAGGACAGTGAGCTCCTACGAGCAGTACTTC. The chain has TRBV6-5 and TRBJ2-7; a weak D match, TRBD1 (6 bases). The germline V and J ends were trimmed by 9 bases and 0 bases, with 18 bases remaining between them. Per germline, CDR1 MNHEY and CDR2 SVGAGI. The CDR3 runs 15 residues.

A single count supports this clone. This sequence joins TRBV15 and TRBJ2-2; 8 bases are shared with TRBD1. After removal of 0 bases from V and 6 bases from J, the junction contained 12 bases not matched to a gene. The CDR3 totals 18 residues. The V gene's germline CDR1 is LNHNV and CDR2 YYDKDF (reference sequence). CDR3 residues: CATSRDGEARGLSGELFF. The CDR3 nucleotides are TGTGCCACCAGCAGAGATGGGGAGGCCAGGGGGCTATCCGGGGAGCTGTTTTTT. Combining the CDR3 with reference TRBV15 and TRBJ2-2 gives the whole variable domain DAMVIQNPRYQVTQFGKPVTLSCSQTLNHNVMYWYQQKSSQAPKLLFHYYDKDFNNEADTPDNFQSRRPNTSFCFLDIRSPGLGDTAMYLCATSRDGEARGLSGELFFGEGSRLTVL.

This chain joins TRBV6-5 and TRBJ2-1; 7 nucleotides match TRBD2. With V trimmed by 5 bases and J by 7 bases, 11 bases remained unmatched. The CDR3 totals 15 residues. Per the germline V gene, CDR1 is MNHEY and CDR2 is SVGAGI. The CDR3 coding sequence is TGTGCCAGCAGTCAGGTAGCGGGTGGATGGAATGAGCAGTTCTTC. Translated, it gives CASSQVAGGWNEQFF.

The table lists this clone with a few counts. The chain joins TRBV19 to TRBJ1-1; 8 nucleotides line up with TRBD1. Germline CDR1 LNHDA, CDR2 SQIVND (reference sequence). The CDR3 sequence is 15 residues long. V lost 4 bases to trimming and J lost 3 bases; unmatched junction nucleotides: 7. The CDR3 reads CASSRTGSEDTEAFF. Here the CDR3 DNA reads TGTGCCAGTAGTAGGACAGGGTCCGAAGACACTGAAGCTTTCTTT.

The J gene is TRBJ1-5, the V gene TRBV6-1; D gene uncertain. From germline, CDR1 is MNHNS and CDR2 SASEGT. The CDR3 runs 12 residues. The V end lost 1 base, the J end lost 6 bases, and 4 bases lay between the germline ends. The CDR3 is CASSEGAQPQHF. The CDR3 coding sequence is TGTGCCAGCAGTGAAGGGGCTCAGCCCCAGCATTTT.

The chain couples TRBV11-3 to TRBJ1-2, with 7 bases that match TRBD1. Germline assignment: CDR1 SGHNT and CDR2 YENEEA. With 5 bases clipped from V and 1 base from J, the junction kept 7 bases outside the gene matches. The CDR3 totals 15 residues. CDR3 region: CASSPTGQNNYGYTF. CDR3 DNA sequence: TGTGCCAGCAGCCCGACGGGACAGAATAACTATGGCTACACCTTC.